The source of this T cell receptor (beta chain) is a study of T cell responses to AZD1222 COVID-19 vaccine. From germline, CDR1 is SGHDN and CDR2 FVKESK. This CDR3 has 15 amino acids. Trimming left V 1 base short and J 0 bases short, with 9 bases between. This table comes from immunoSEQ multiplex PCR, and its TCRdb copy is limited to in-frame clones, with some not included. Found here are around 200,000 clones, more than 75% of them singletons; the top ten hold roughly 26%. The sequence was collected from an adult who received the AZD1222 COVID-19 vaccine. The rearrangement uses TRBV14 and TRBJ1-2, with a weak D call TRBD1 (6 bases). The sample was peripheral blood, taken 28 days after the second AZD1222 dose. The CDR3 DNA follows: TGTGCCAGCAGCCAAGTCCGGACAGCTAACTATGGCTACACCTTC. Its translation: CASSQVRTANYGYTF. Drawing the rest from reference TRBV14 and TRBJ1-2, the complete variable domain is EAGVTQFPSHSVIEKGQTVTLRCDPISGHDNLYWYRRVMGKEIKFLLHFVKESKQDESGMPNNRFLAERTGGTYSTLKVQPAELEDSGVYFCASSQVRTANYGYTFGSGTRLTVV.